Listed here are 15 T cell receptor beta chains from one sample, sequenced in a study of blood T cell repertoires in COVID-19. Generated by immunoSEQ multiplex PCR, the TCRdb table keeps only in-frame clones and is missing some. The sample carries 10,000 to 11,000 clones, roughly 80% recorded once. Sequencing was carried out using peripheral blood. The receptors here all came from a man between 65 and 85 years old with active COVID-19.

This sequence joins TRBV6-6 and TRBJ2-5; 11 nucleotides match TRBD2. Trimming removed 4 bases from V and 2 bases from J; junction bases left unmatched: 6. Germline V gene sequence: CDR1 MNHNY, CDR2 SVGAGI (reference sequence). The CDR3 covers 16 residues. This CDR3 is CASSFLAGGLQETQYF. CDR3 coding DNA: TGTGCCAGCAGTTTCCTAGCGGGGGGCCTGCAAGAGACCCAGTACTTC.

The V call is TRBV14, the J call TRBJ1-1; D ambiguous. The CDR3 length is 15 residues. The germline CDR1 and CDR2 sequences are SGHDN and FVKESK. The V end was cut by 1 base, the J end by 1 base, with 10 bases between. The CDR3 region is CASSQGGRSNTEAFF. CDR3 sequence (DNA): TGTGCCAGCAGCCAAGGTGGCAGGTCGAACACTGAAGCTTTCTTT.

V is TRBV19 and J is TRBJ1-1, with D unresolved. Trimming shortened V by 9 bases and J by 3 bases, and 11 bases separated the two germline ends. The CDR3 length is 12 residues. CDR1 LNHDA and CDR2 SQIVND come from the germline V gene (reference sequence). The CDR3, as DNA: TGTGCCAGCTTGGATCGGGACACTGAAGCTTTCTTT. Its translation is CASLDRDTEAFF.

The gene calls are TRBV11-2 and TRBJ2-5; TRBD2 matches at 14 bases. V gave up 4 bases and J gave up 1 base; unmatched junction bases: 2. Germline CDR1 reads SGHAT; CDR2 reads FQNNGV. The CDR3 loop spans 16 amino acids. This CDR3 reads CASSSGLAGGQETQYF. In nucleotides, the CDR3 is TGTGCCAGCAGCTCAGGACTAGCGGGGGGCCAAGAGACCCAGTACTTC.

The rearrangement uses TRBV25-1 and TRBJ1-2; 10 bases map to TRBD1. Germline trimming cut 3 bases from V and 4 bases from J; bases unmatched to any gene: 2. This CDR3 contains 14 residues. Looked up from germline, CDR1 is MGHDK and CDR2 is SYGVNS. CDR3 nucleotide sequence: TGTGCCAGCAGTGAGGGGACAGGGGTCTATGGCTACACCTTC. Translated, it gives CASSEGTGVYGYTF.

The rearrangement joins TRBV6-5 to TRBJ1-4; tentative D call: TRBD1 (5 bases). The V end was cut by 0 bases, the J end by 8 bases, with 7 bases between. Germline V lookup: CDR1 MNHEY, CDR2 SVGAGI. The CDR3 totals 13 residues. Here the CDR3 DNA reads TGTGCCAGCAGTTACTCGGGGGGAGAAAAACTGTTTTTT. This gives the protein CASSYSGGEKLFF.

This clone occurred once. The chain uses TRBV7-8 and TRBJ2-5; a weak D match, TRBD2 (6 bases). The CDR3 extends over 15 amino acids. Trimming removed 0 bases at V and 1 base at J, with 9 bases between. Germline lookup yields CDR1 SGHVS and CDR2 FQNEAQ. The CDR3 nucleotides are TGTGCCAGCAGCTTAGCGGGGGGATTCCAAGAGACCCAGTACTTC. It encodes CASSLAGGFQETQYF.

This sequence joins TRBV6-6 and TRBJ2-7; 8 nucleotides line up with TRBD2. Germline CDR1 and CDR2: MNHNY and SVGAGI (reference sequence). V was clipped by 5 bases and J by 0 bases; unmatched bases: 6. This CDR3 is built from 15 residues. The CDR3 loop reads CASSGGGGRSYEQYF. CDR3 in DNA: TGTGCCAGCAGTGGGGGCGGGGGGCGCTCCTACGAGCAGTACTTC.

The chain recombines TRBV11-2 with TRBJ2-3; 10 bases match TRBD2. CDR3 size: 15 residues. J gave up 5 bases and V 5 bases, and 7 bases lay outside the gene matches. The germline CDR1 and CDR2 sequences are SGHAT and FQNNGV. In nucleotides, the CDR3 is TGTGCCAGCAGCCCACTAGCGGGGCGGATAGATACGCAGTATTTT. Translating it yields CASSPLAGRIDTQYF.

This chain uses TRBV6-9 with TRBJ1-1, with TRBD1 matching 7 bases. The V gene end was trimmed by 4 bases and the J gene end by 1 base; junction bases not matched to a gene: 6. Germline assignment: CDR1 MNHGY and CDR2 SVAAGI. The CDR3 covers 15 residues. CDR3 amino acids: CASSFPQGPNTEAFF. For the CDR3, the DNA is TGTGCCAGCAGTTTCCCACAGGGGCCGAACACTGAAGCTTTCTTT.

This clone showed up just a few times. This chain connects TRBV7-3 to TRBJ1-1; D unresolved. The germline V gene has CDR1 SGHTA and CDR2 FQGTGA. This CDR3 spans 13 amino acids. Trimming stripped 4 bases from V and 5 bases from J, with 11 bases between. As DNA, the CDR3 is TGTGCCAGCAGCTGGACGGAGGTTACTGAAGCTTTCTTT. It encodes CASSWTEVTEAFF.

The J gene is TRBJ1-6, the V gene TRBV7-9; 8 nucleotides agree with TRBD1. With V trimmed by 5 bases and J by 3 bases, 6 bases remained unmatched. The germline V gene encodes CDR1 SEHNR and CDR2 FQNEAQ (reference sequence). CDR3 size: 16 residues. The CDR3 spells CASSNGQGFYNSPLHF. CDR3 coding DNA: TGTGCCAGCAGCAACGGACAGGGCTTCTATAATTCACCCCTCCACTTT.

Only one count was recorded for this clone. The chain is built from TRBV6-4 and TRBJ2-2; 7 nucleotides agree with TRBD1. The V segment lost 0 bases and the J segment 4 bases; nucleotides outside the gene matches: 2. The CDR3 spans 15 residues. Germline loops: CDR1 MRHNA, CDR2 SNTAGT. The CDR3 sequence is CASSDSAGGTGELFF. CDR3 sequence (DNA): TGTGCCAGCAGTGACTCGGCAGGGGGCACCGGGGAGCTGTTTTTT.

The rearrangement links TRBV7-6 to TRBJ2-6; D gene uncertain. Germline CDR1 and CDR2: SGHVS and FNYEAQ. The germline V and J ends were trimmed by 4 bases and 0 bases, with 10 bases remaining between them. CDR3 size: 16 residues. CDR3 in amino acids: CASSSRQTSGANVLTF. Here the CDR3 DNA reads TGTGCCAGCAGCTCGCGGCAAACCTCTGGGGCCAACGTCCTGACTTTC.

The chain is built from TRBV29-1 and TRBJ1-4; 9 nucleotides line up with TRBD1. V lost 6 bases, J lost 6 bases, and 5 bases stayed unmatched. Germline assignment: CDR1 SQVTM and CDR2 ANQGSEA. The CDR3 is 13 residues long. CDR3 in DNA: TGCAGCGTAGAACAGGGGGCGGATGAAAAACTGTTTTTT. It encodes CSVEQGADEKLFF.